The sequence of this T cell receptor beta chain was determined in a study of blood T cells in healthy people across ages. Per sample, no less than 5.5 micrograms of total RNA were extracted. With a J-beta primer mix and a sample-barcoded 5' primer, a second PCR ran 7 to 11 cycles. TCRdb ran MiXCR on the 5' RACE reads and lists one entry per CDR3 protein. The sample lists hundreds of thousands of distinct CDR3 sequences; roughly two fifths were seen once. V shed 5 bases and J 10 bases; nucleotides not matched to a gene: 2. The CDR3 is 12 residues long. This clonotype was counted only a few times. The chain joins TRBV12-3 or TRBV12-4 to TRBJ1-4; the match to TRBD1 covers 9 bases. The sample consisted of blood. This clonotype was sampled from an older woman in good health. CDR3 nucleotide sequence: TGTGCCAGCAGTCAGGACAGGGGAAAACTGTTTTTT. Translation gives CASSQDRGKLFF.